Below, 13 T cell receptor beta chains from the same sample are listed, as sequenced in a study of T cell clonality in common variable immunodeficiency. These receptors have no known antigen. Assay: immunoSEQ multiplex PCR; the TCRdb copy retains only in-frame clones and omits some. The sample includes 25,000 to 35,000 clones, none of them occurring once. Study-level points and caveats: Common variable immunodeficiency TCR beta sequences reportedly had fewer deletions and N-nucleotide insertions.

Material: peripheral blood mononuclear cells. Every receptor here comes from a human donor with common variable immunodeficiency.

This clone occurred a few times. The CDR3 end falls 3 residues outside the read, so it is completed with the germline J gene. The V and J genes are TRBV30 and TRBJ1-2; perhaps TRBD1 as D (6 bases). This CDR3 contains 14 residues. V was trimmed by 5 bases and J by 3 bases, leaving 16 bases between them. In germline, CDR1 is GTSNPN, CDR2 SVGIG (reference sequence). CDR3 in amino acids: CAWEKTGGDYGYTF. The CDR3 DNA, read in part, is TGTGCCTGGGAAAAAACGGGGGGCGACTATGGC.

This clone has just a few counts. From the germline J gene comes the end of the CDR3, since the read stops 3 residues before it. This sequence joins TRBV30 and TRBJ2-1; 8 nucleotides agree with TRBD2. The CDR3 has 13 residues. Trimming at V came to 0 bases and at J to 9 bases, leaving 4 bases not matched to a gene. The germline gives CDR1 GTSNPN, CDR2 SVGIG (reference sequence). The CDR3 protein is CAWSVLTSAEQFF. Incomplete CDR3 DNA: TGTGCCTGGAGTGTATTGACTAGCGCTGAG.

A word on this clone: The read ends 3 residues early relative to the CDR3; the germline J gene fills the gap. This chain connects TRBV19 to TRBJ1-1; D is possibly TRBD1 (6 bases). V lost 6 bases, J lost 5 bases, and 13 bases lay in between. CDR3 length equals 13 residues. Germline V lookup: CDR1 LNHDA, CDR2 SQIVND (reference sequence). The CDR3 is CASRNYRDTEAFF. CDR3 bases read: TGTGCCAGTAGGAACTACAGGGATACTGAA.

Ten or more counts support this clone. From the germline J gene comes the end of the CDR3, since the read stops 3 residues before it. The rearrangement links TRBV5-6 to TRBJ2-3, with 8 bases matching TRBD1. Germline lookup yields CDR1 SGHDT and CDR2 YYEEEE. Germline trimming cut 2 bases from V and 0 bases from J; bases unmatched to any gene: 2. The CDR3 is 15 residues long. The sequenced part of the CDR3 DNA is TGTGCCAGCAGCTTTCGACAGGGGAGCACAGATACG. This sequence encodes CASSFRQGSTDT. The entire CDR3 sequence reads CASSFRQGSTDTQYF.

The table lists this clone with a few counts. CDR3 loop: CASSPIHRAGGTEAFF. The DNA read from the CDR3 is TGTGCCAGCTCCCCAATCCACAGGGCGGGCGGGACTGAA. V usage is TRBV18 and J usage is TRBJ1-1, with D maybe TRBD1 (6 bases). From the germline J gene comes the end of the CDR3, since the read stops 3 residues before it. Trimming took 6 bases from V and 5 from J, leaving 22 bases between them. The CDR3 has 16 residues. Germline V lookup: CDR1 KGHSH, CDR2 LQKENI.

CDR3 sequence: CASSLDRGSEEKLFF. The sequenced part of the CDR3 DNA is TGTGCCAGCAGCTTAGATCGCGGTTCGGAGGAAAAA. The V gene is TRBV7-9, the J gene TRBJ1-4, with D uncertain. The sequenced fragment ends 3 residues before the CDR3 boundary, so the rest is inferred from the germline J gene. Trimming removed 1 base at V and 8 bases at J, with 14 bases between. This CDR3 is built from 15 residues. Germline CDR1 SEHNR, CDR2 FQNEAQ (reference sequence).

This clone was counted a few times. The CDR3 end lies 3 residues beyond the end of the read and is filled in from the germline J gene. The V call is TRBV18, the J call TRBJ1-3; maybe TRBD1 (6 bases). Germline V gene lookup returns CDR1 KGHSH and CDR2 LQKENI. The CDR3 contains 16 residues. Trimming left V 4 bases short and J 0 bases short, with 13 bases between. The CDR3 DNA, read in part, is TGTGCCAGCTCACGGCACAGGGCCTACTCTGGAAACACC. Its protein product is CASSRHRAYSGNT. The full CDR3 is CASSRHRAYSGNTIYF.

This clone was seen a handful of times. Read data end 3 residues before the CDR3 end; the end is taken from the germline J gene. The chain is built from TRBV14 and TRBJ2-7; D unclear. V lost 0 bases and J lost 0, with 9 bases in between. CDR3 length equals 15 residues. Germline values: CDR1 SGHDN, CDR2 FVKESK. The part of the CDR3 DNA that was read is TGTGCCAGCAGCCAAGAATCACTGAGCTCCTACGAG. Translating gives CASSQESLSSYE. The CDR3 reads in full as CASSQESLSSYEQYF.

A remark on this clone: The sequenced fragment ends 3 residues before the CDR3 boundary, so the rest is inferred from the germline J gene. The rearrangement joins TRBV7-9 to TRBJ2-1, with a tentative D call TRBD1 (5 bases). The CDR3 runs to 12 residues. Trimming cost V 7 bases and J 5 bases, with 9 bases left between them. Per germline, CDR1 SEHNR and CDR2 FQNEAQ (reference sequence). CDR3 region: CASTRDDNEQFF. The part of the CDR3 DNA that was read is TGTGCCAGCACCAGGGATGACAATGAG.

There are a few counts of this clone. The missing CDR3 end, 3 residues past where the read stops, is filled in from the germline J gene. The chain recombines TRBV7-6 with TRBJ2-7; TRBD1 matches at 8 bases. CDR3 size: 16 residues. Unmatched junction bases numbered 12, after V lost 4 bases and J lost 4 bases. Germline-derived CDR1 and CDR2 are SGHVS and FNYEAQ. This CDR3 is CASSSGEPQGAYEQYF. Partial CDR3 DNA: TGTGCCAGCAGCTCAGGAGAACCCCAGGGGGCTTACGAG.

This clone showed up just a few times. The missing CDR3 end, 3 residues past where the read stops, is filled in from the germline J gene. V gene TRBV30 combines with J gene TRBJ1-5; D call uncertain. V lost 0 bases and J 4 bases, leaving 13 bases between the germline ends. The CDR3 has 15 residues. The germline V gene encodes CDR1 GTSNPN and CDR2 SVGIG (reference sequence). The CDR3 DNA, read in part, is TGTGCCTGGAGTGTACGGGGAATTATTAATCAGCCC. It yields the protein CAWSVRGIINQP. The entire CDR3 reads CAWSVRGIINQPQHF.

This clone was counted between two and nine times. The DNA ends 3 residues before the CDR3 does, and the rest of the CDR3 is filled in from the germline J gene. This sequence joins TRBV20-1 and TRBJ2-3; either TRBD1 or TRBD2 may supply D (7 bases each). The CDR3 extends over 14 amino acids. Trimming cost V 4 bases and J 6 bases, with 17 bases left between them. The germline V gene has CDR1 DFQATT and CDR2 SNEGSKA (reference sequence). CDR3 bases read: TGCAGTGCTACCCCCTGGGAGGGGGCGGATACG. The encoded protein is CSATPWEGADT. The whole CDR3 region reads CSATPWEGADTQYF.

The sample holds a few counts of this clone. Read sequence stops 3 residues before the CDR3 end, and the germline J gene provides the missing end. This chain joins TRBV7-9 and TRBJ1-1, with D possibly matching TRBD1 (5 bases). Trimming took off 11 bases at V and 5 bases at J, with 15 bases between the two ends. The CDR3 has 12 amino acids. Germline V CDR1 and CDR2: SEHNR, FQNEAQ (reference sequence). CDR3 sequence: CAAYTGGTEAFF. CDR3 bases read: TGTGCCGCCTACACTGGGGGGACTGAA.